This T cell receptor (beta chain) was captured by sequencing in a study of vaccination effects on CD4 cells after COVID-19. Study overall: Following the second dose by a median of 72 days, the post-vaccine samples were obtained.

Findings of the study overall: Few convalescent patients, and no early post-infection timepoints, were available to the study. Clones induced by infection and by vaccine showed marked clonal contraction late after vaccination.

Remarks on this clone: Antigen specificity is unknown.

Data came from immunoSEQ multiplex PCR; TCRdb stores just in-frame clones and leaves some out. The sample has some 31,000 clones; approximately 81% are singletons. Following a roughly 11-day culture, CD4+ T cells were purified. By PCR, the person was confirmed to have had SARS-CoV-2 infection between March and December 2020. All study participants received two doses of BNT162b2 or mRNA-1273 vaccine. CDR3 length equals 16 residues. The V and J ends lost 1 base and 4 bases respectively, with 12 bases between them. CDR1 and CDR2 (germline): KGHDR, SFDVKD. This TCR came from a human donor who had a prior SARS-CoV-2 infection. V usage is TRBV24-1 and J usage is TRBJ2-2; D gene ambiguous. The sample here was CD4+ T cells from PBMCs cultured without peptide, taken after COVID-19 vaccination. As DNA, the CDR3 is TGTGCCACCAGTGATTTCAACACACAACCCACCGGGGAGCTGTTTTTT. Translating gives CATSDFNTQPTGELFF.